This entry describes one T cell receptor beta chain. The data belong to a study of blood T cell repertoires in COVID-19. Whole-study context: Samples came from the United States, Italy and Spain, spanning acute and convalescent COVID-19. In each case, the material was cDNA or gDNA derived from T cells, B-cell-depleted T cells, or PBMCs.

Authors' processing steps: Quantification of nucleated cells was approximated via reference gene primer amplification. TCRdb's copy holds only in-frame clones and misses some; the assay was immunoSEQ multiplex PCR. V and J calls and clone size are those listed in that table; D and trimming were worked out from the DNA. The sample shows around 230,000 clones, around 80% of them seen only once. The V gene end was trimmed by 6 bases and the J gene end by 5 bases; junction bases not matched to a gene: 8. This CDR3 is built from 14 residues. Germline loops: CDR1 ENHRY, CDR2 SYGVKD. The sample taken for sequencing was peripheral blood. The V and J genes are TRBV10-3 and TRBJ1-1; TRBD1 matches 8 bases. The receptor's source is a man between 35 and 55 years old who had recovered from COVID-19. The CDR3 nucleotides are TGTGCCATCAGCCGGACAGGGAGACCTACTGAAGCTTTCTTT. Protein sequence: CAISRTGRPTEAFF.